This T cell receptor beta chain derives from a study of T cell responses to AZD1222 COVID-19 vaccine. V gave up 3 bases and J gave up 4 bases, with 14 bases separating them. CDR3 size: 15 residues. In germline, CDR1 is KGHDR, CDR2 SFDVKD. A single count supports this clone. Repertoires were generated with immunoSEQ multiplex PCR, while TCRdb's copy carries only in-frame clones and drops some. Among approximately 92,000 clones listed, roughly nine tenths were seen once. The sequence came from an adult in good health. Sample: peripheral blood, taken on day 0 of AZD1222 vaccination. The chain employs TRBV24-1 and TRBJ2-5, with D perhaps TRBD1 (6 bases). In DNA form, the CDR3 reads TGTGCCACCAGTGATCCCCGGGTAGGGGGAGAGACCCAGTACTTC. Translated: CATSDPRVGGETQYF.